These 7 T cell receptor beta chains were sequenced from one sample in a study of T cell repertoires in cytomegalovirus infection. TCRdb reprocessed the reads with MiXCR, giving one entry per CDR3 protein. The repertoire holds 270,000 or so distinct CDR3 sequences, with more than 15% as singletons. The sample taken for sequencing was CD8+ T cells from PBMCs. All receptors come from a human donor in good health (CMV status not recorded). Some clones in this sample may be carry-over from other donors' samples.

The chain uses TRBV2 and TRBJ2-7; D gene ambiguous. Germline V gives CDR1 SNHLY, CDR2 FYNNEI. The CDR3 sequence is 13 residues long. V shed 1 base and J shed 4 bases, with 8 bases lying between them. CDR3 in DNA: TGTGCCAGCAGTGAAGGTGGGGTGTACGAGCAGTACTTC. Protein sequence: CASSEGGVYEQYF. The whole variable domain, filled in from reference TRBV2 and TRBJ2-7, reads EPEVTQTPSHQVTQMGQEVILRCVPISNHLYFYWYRQILGQKVEFLVSFYNNEISEKSEIFDDQFSVERPDGSNFTLKIRSTKLEDSAMYFCASSEGGVYEQYFGPGTRLTVT.

Many counts were recorded for this clonotype. The gene calls are TRBV7-9 and TRBJ2-7; no firm D call. Germline V CDR1 and CDR2: SEHNR, FQNEAQ (reference sequence). The CDR3 loop spans 11 amino acids. V lost 4 bases and J 5 bases, leaving 6 bases between the germline ends. CDR3 sequence (DNA): TGTGCCAGCAGCTCAGGCGACGAGCAGTACTTC. Amino acid sequence: CASSSGDEQYF. Filled out from reference TRBV7-9 and TRBJ2-7, the complete variable domain reads DTGVSQNPRHKITKRGQNVTFRCDPISEHNRLYWYRQTLGQGPEFLTYFQNEAQLEKSRLLSDRFSAERPKGSFSTLEIQRTEQGDSAMYLCASSSGDEQYFGPGTRLTVT.

This clonotype was counted between two and nine times. The J gene is TRBJ2-1, the V gene TRBV6-5; D tentatively reads TRBD1 or TRBD2 (6 bases each). CDR1 is MNHEY, CDR2 SVGAGI, per germline. This CDR3 has 16 residues. The V end lost 2 bases, the J end lost 4 bases, and 15 bases lay between the germline ends. CDR3 sequence (DNA): TGTGCCAGCAGTTACGATGGAGGGGGGAGATACAATGAGCAGTTCTTC. Its translation: CASSYDGGGRYNEQFF.

The rearrangement joins TRBV5-6 to TRBJ2-7; 11 bases are shared with TRBD1. This CDR3 comprises 15 residues. Per the germline V gene, CDR1 is SGHDT and CDR2 is YYEEEE. The J segment lost 3 bases and the V segment lost 5 bases, leaving 7 bases of the junction unmatched. The CDR3 nucleotides are TGTGCCAGCAGTTCTACGGGACAGGGGGACTACGAGCAGTACTTC. Amino acid sequence: CASSSTGQGDYEQYF.

This clonotype turned up a few times. As DNA, the CDR3 is TGTGCCAGCAGTCCGACAGGGAATCATAACTATGGCTACACCTTC. Translation gives CASSPTGNHNYGYTF. The gene calls are TRBV12-3 or TRBV12-4 and TRBJ1-2; TRBD1 agrees at 7 bases. The CDR3 loop spans 15 amino acids. V lost 5 bases, J lost 1 base, and 7 bases stayed unmatched.

This clonotype was picked up a small number of times. This CDR3 is CSGGDSSYEQYF. CDR3 bases: TGCAGCGGGGGGGACAGCTCCTACGAGCAGTACTTC. The genes are TRBV20-1 and TRBJ2-7, with D possibly being TRBD2 (8 bases). This CDR3 is 12 amino acids long. Germline V CDR1 and CDR2: DFQATT, SNEGSKA (reference sequence).

This clonotype showed up many times. The chain employs TRBV4-1 and TRBJ2-4; D is possibly TRBD1 (5 bases). The CDR3 sequence is 14 residues long. The V gene lost 3 bases and the J gene lost 6 bases, with 12 bases spanning the gap. Germline CDR1 is MGHRA and CDR2 is YSYEKL. Written as DNA, the CDR3 is TGCGCCAGCAGCCAGGGGCCTAGGGGAAACATTCAGTACTTC. This translates into CASSQGPRGNIQYF.